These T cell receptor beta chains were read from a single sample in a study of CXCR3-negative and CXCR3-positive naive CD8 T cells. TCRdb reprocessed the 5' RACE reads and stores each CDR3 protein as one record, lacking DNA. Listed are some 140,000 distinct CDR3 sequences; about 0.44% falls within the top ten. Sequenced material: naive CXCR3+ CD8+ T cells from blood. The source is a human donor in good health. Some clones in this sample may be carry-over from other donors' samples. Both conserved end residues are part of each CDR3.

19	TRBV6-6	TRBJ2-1	CASSYGISGLAGPYNEQFF
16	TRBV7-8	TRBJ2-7	CASSLKVLADSYEQYF
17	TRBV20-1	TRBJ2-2	CSARDLGLAENTGELFF
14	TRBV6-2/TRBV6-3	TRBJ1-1	CASTVGGLNTEAFF
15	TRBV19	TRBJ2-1	CASSLSGATNNEQFF
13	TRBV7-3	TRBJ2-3	CASSSLPRDTQYF
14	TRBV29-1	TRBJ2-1	CSVDRGSSYNEQFF
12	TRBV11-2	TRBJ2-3	CASSSFTDTQYF
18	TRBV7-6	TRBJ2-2	CASSLALDSESNTGELFF
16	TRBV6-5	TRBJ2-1	CASRWSKGSSYNEQFF
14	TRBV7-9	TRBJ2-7	CASSGRQGDYEQYF
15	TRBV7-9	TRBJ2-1	CASSLVGALIDEQFF
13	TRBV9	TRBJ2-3	CASSVAAVDTQYF
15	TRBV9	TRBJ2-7	CASSVAGTGTYEQYF
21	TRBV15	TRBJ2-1	CATSRAPSAGANTGSYNEQFF
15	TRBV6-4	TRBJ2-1	CASSEAGGSYNEQFF
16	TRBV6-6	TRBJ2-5	CASSYSASGYQETQYF
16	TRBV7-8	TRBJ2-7	CASSLRRTGATYEQYF
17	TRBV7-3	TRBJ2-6	CASSLRGGGAGANVLTF
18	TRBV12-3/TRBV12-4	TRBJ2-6	CASSLMVGGASGANVLTF
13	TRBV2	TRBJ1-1	CASSQATYTEAFF
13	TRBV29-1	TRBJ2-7	CSGILEGRSSQYF
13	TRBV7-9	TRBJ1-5	CASSLHGNQPQHF
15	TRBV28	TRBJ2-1	CASSFVSGAGNEQFF
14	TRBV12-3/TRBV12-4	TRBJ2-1	CASSWMGTGLGQFF
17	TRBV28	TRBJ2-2	CASSLPTSPLNTGELFF
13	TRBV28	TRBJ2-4	CAVTTGGKNIQYF
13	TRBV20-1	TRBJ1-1	CSAVWGEGTEAFF
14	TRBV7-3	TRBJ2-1	CASTPGLGYNEQFF
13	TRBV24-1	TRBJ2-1	CATSDRKTGPQFF
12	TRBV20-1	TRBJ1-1	CSARPGGTEAFF
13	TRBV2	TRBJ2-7	CASSDRTGYEQYF
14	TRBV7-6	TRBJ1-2	CASSPRGPSYGYTF
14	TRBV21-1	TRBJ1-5	CASSMWGGGQPQHF
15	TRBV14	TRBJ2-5	CASSSYWDFQETQYF
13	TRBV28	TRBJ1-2	CASSLRTDYGYTF
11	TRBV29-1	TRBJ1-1	CSVTQGPEAFF